This entry features one T cell receptor beta chain sequence. As yet, its antigen is unknown. These data originate in a study of T-cell reconstitution after alpha-beta-depleted transplantation in children. General study points: Two months or so post-transplant, alpha-beta T cells reportedly derived from several hundred expanded graft clones. TCRbeta diversity was high at day 60 in some patients (a result of surviving recipient T cells and thymic progenitors). T-cell counts and diversity at one year post-transplant came mainly from newly produced T cells.

The library targeted TCRbeta and was prepared with unique molecular identifiers. One entry per CDR3 protein, called by TCRdb with MiXCR from the PCR reads. The profile shows some 440,000 distinct CDR3 sequences, 15% to 20% of them singletons. The receptor comes from a boy under two years old who had a stem cell transplant for Wiskott-Aldrich syndrome, so the T cells may come from the graft donor. Sequencing was performed on PBMCs, mostly from graft donor cells, taken 360 days after TCRalphabeta/CD19-depleted stem cell transplant.

In nucleotides, the CDR3 is TGTGCCAGCAGACCAGCGGGAACCTTCACAGATACGCAGTATTTT. This codes for CASRPAGTFTDTQYF. V and J are TRBV6-1 and TRBJ2-3; 7 bases are shared with TRBD2. The CDR3 is 15 amino acids. Trimming at V came to 6 bases and at J to 2 bases, leaving 8 bases not matched to a gene. Germline V gene data show CDR1 as MNHNS and CDR2 as SASEGT.